These 4 T cell receptor beta chains came from one sample sequenced in a study of cytomegalovirus exposure and HLA in healthy donors. PCR used 60 Vbeta primers and 13 Jbeta primers. TCRdb's table, derived via immunoSEQ multiplex PCR, lists solely in-frame clones and lacks some. Among under 150,000 clones listed, about 70% were seen once. The sequenced material came from PBMCs. These receptors were taken from a middle-aged woman in good health and CMV-seronegative.

The chain has TRBV27 and TRBJ2-3, with 8 bases aligning to TRBD1. J was trimmed by 3 bases and V by 5 bases; bases with no gene match: 4. Germline V gene sequence: CDR1 MNHEY, CDR2 SMNVEV (reference sequence). CDR3 length: 14 residues. The CDR3 nucleotides read TGTGCCAGCAGTCAGGGGGCAGGGACAGATACGCAGTATTTT. Translating gives CASSQGAGTDTQYF.

In the case of this clone: Other DNA sequences in this specimen translate into the identical CDR3. The chain carries TRBV6-1 and TRBJ1-1; 7 nucleotides line up with TRBD1. The V segment lost 9 bases and the J segment 11 bases; nucleotides outside the gene matches: 18. CDR1 and CDR2 from the germline V gene are MNHNS and SASEGT. This CDR3 has 14 residues. The CDR3 sequence is CASTRIDRVRAAFF. For the CDR3, the DNA is TGTGCCAGTACCAGAATAGACAGGGTGCGAGCGGCTTTCTTT.

The chain joins TRBV27 to TRBJ1-2; 9 bases align to TRBD1. The CDR3 spans 14 residues. Germline assignment: CDR1 MNHEY and CDR2 SMNVEV (reference sequence). J lost 8 bases, V lost 3 bases, and 7 bases had no gene match. The CDR3 here is CASSFRGQGLGYTF. CDR3 DNA: TGTGCCAGCAGTTTTAGGGGACAGGGCTTGGGCTACACCTTC.

The genes are TRBV5-1 and TRBJ2-2; D is possibly TRBD1 (5 bases). The CDR3 consists of 15 residues. With 0 bases removed from V and 6 bases from J, the gap between germline ends came to 12 bases. Germline loops: CDR1 SGHRS, CDR2 YFSETQ. The CDR3 is CASSLAPVGAGELFF. The CDR3 DNA reads as TGCGCCAGCAGCTTGGCTCCTGTAGGGGCCGGGGAGCTGTTTTTT.